This T cell receptor (beta chain) was sequenced during a study of T-cell reconstitution after alpha-beta-depleted transplantation in children. V lost 0 bases to trimming and J lost 5 bases; unmatched junction nucleotides: 3. In germline, CDR1 is MGHRA, CDR2 YSYEKL. The CDR3 extends over 14 amino acids. TCRbeta library preparation incorporated unique molecular identifiers. A single record per CDR3 protein comes from TCRdb applying MiXCR to the PCR reads. There are 350,000 to 450,000 distinct CDR3 sequences in the sample; over 20% occur only once, and 3.8% lies in the top ten. This TCR was sampled from a human donor who donated a stem cell graft to a child with acute myeloid leukemia. V is TRBV4-1 and J is TRBJ2-5; 7 nucleotides line up with TRBD1. The specimen comprised PBMCs from the stem cell graft donor, sampled from the stem cell graft. In nucleotides, the CDR3 is TGCGCCAGCAGCCAAGATGACAGGGCGGAGACCCAGTACTTC. This codes for CASSQDDRAETQYF.